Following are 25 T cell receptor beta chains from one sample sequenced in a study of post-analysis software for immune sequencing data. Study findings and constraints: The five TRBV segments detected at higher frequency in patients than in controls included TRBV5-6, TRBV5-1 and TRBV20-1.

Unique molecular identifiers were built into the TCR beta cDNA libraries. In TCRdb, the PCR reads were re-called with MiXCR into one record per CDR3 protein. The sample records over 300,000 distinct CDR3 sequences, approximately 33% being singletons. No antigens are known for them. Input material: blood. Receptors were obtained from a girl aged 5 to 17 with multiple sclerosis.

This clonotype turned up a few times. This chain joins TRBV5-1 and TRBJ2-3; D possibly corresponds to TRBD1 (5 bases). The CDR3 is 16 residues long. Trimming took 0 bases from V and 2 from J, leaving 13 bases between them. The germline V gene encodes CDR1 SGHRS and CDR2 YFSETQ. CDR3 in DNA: TGCGCCAGCAGCTTGGACGGACACACATACACAGATACGCAGTATTTT. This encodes CASSLDGHTYTDTQYF.

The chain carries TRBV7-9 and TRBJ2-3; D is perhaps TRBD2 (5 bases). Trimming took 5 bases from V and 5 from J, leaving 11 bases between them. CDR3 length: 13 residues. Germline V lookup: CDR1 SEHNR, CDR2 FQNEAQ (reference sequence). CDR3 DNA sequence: TGTGCCAGCAGCCACCCCGGAGGAGATACGCAGTATTTT. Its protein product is CASSHPGGDTQYF.

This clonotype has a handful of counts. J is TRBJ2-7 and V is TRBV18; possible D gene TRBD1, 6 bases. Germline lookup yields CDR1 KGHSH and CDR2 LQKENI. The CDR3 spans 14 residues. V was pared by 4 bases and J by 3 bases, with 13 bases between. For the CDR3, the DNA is TGTGCCAGCTCACGACGACAGGATCTCTACGAGCAGTACTTC. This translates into CASSRRQDLYEQYF.

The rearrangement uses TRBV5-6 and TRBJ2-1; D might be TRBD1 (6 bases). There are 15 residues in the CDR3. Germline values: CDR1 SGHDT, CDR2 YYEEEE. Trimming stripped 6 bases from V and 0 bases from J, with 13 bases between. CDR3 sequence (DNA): TGTGCCAGCACCATTGGGGGCTCCTCCTACAATGAGCAGTTCTTC. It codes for CASTIGGSSYNEQFF.

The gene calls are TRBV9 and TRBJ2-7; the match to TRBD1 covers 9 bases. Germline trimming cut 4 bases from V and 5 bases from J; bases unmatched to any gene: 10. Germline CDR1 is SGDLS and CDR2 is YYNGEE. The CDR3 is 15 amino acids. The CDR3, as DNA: TGTGCCAGCAGCCCCACCGGGACAGGGCCCCACGAGCAGTACTTC. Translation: CASSPTGTGPHEQYF.

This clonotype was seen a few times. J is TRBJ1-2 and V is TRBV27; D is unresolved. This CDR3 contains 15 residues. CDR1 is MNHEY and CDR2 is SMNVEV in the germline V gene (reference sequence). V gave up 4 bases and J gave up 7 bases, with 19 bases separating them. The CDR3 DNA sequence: TGTGCCAGCAGTTCCGGGCCGTACTCGAAAGGTGGCTACACCTTC. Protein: CASSSGPYSKGGYTF.

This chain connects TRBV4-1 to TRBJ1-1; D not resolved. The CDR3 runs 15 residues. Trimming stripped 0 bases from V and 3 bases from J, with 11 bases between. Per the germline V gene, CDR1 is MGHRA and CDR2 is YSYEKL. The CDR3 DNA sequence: TGCGCCAGCAGCCAAGATCGCACGGTCGACACTGAAGCTTTCTTT. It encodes CASSQDRTVDTEAFF.

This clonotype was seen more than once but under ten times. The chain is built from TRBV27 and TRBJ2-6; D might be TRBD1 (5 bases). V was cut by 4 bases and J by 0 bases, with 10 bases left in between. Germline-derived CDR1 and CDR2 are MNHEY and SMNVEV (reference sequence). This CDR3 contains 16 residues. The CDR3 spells CASSSDTNSGANVLTF. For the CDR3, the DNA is TGTGCCAGCAGTTCGGACACCAACTCTGGGGCCAACGTCCTGACTTTC.

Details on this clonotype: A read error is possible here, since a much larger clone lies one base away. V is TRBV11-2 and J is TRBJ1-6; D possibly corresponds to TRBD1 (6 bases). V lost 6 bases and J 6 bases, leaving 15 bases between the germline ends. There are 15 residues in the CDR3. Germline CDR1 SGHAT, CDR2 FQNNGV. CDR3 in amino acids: CASRQWTVRNSPLHF. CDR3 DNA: TGTGCCAGCAGGCAATGGACAGTTCGTAATTCACCCCTCCACTTT.

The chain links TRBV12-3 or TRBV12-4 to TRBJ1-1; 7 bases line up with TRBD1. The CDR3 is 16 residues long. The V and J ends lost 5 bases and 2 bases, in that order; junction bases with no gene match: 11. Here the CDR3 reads CASSPRQGLDNTEAFF. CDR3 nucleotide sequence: TGTGCCAGCAGTCCCCGACAGGGTCTTGATAACACTGAAGCTTTCTTT.

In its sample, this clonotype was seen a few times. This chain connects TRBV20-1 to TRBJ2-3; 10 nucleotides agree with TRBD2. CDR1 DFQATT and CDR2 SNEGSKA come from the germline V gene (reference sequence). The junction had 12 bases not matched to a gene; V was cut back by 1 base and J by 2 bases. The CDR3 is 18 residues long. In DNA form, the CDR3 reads TGCAGTGCTAGAGGTCGGCTGGGGCTAGCGGGGGACACAGATACGCAGTATTTT. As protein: CSARGRLGLAGDTDTQYF.

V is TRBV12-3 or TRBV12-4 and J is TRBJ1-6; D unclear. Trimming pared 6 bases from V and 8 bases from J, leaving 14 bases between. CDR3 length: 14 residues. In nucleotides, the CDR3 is TGTGCCAGCAGCTTAAGGGAGTCCGATTCACCCCTCCACTTT. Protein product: CASSLRESDSPLHF.

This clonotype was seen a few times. The CDR3 loop is CSAYRDRAYEQYF. CDR3 coding DNA: TGCAGTGCCTATCGGGACAGGGCCTACGAGCAGTACTTC. J is TRBJ2-7 and V is TRBV20-1; 9 positions match TRBD1. Germline V gene lookup returns CDR1 DFQATT and CDR2 SNEGSKA (reference sequence). CDR3 length equals 13 residues. V gave up 6 bases and J gave up 2 bases; unmatched junction bases: 5.

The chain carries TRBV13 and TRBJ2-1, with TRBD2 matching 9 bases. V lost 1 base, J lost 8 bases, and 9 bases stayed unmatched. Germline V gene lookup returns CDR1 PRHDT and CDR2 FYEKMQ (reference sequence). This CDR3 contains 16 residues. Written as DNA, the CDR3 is TGTGCCAGCAGCTTAGAGGTGCGGGGGGGCCTCGATGAGCAGTTCTTC. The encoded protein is CASSLEVRGGLDEQFF.

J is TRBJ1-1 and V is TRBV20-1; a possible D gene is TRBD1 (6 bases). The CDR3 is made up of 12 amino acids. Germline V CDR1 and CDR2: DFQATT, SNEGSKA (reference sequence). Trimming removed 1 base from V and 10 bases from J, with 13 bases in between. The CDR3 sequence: CSARVGGQAAFF. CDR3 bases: TGCAGTGCTAGAGTGGGGGGCCAGGCAGCTTTCTTT.

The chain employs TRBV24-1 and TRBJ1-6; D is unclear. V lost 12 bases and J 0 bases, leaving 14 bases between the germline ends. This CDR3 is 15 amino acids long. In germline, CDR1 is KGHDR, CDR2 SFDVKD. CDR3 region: CAPLLHGSYNSPLHF. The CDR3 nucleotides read TGTGCCCCCCTGCTCCATGGCTCCTATAATTCACCCCTCCACTTT.

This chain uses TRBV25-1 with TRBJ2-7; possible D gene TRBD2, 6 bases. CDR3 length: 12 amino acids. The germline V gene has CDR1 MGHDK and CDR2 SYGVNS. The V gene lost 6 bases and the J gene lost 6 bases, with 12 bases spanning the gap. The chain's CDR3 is CASRNLGGEQYF. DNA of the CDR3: TGTGCCAGCAGGAACCTGGGAGGCGAGCAGTACTTC.

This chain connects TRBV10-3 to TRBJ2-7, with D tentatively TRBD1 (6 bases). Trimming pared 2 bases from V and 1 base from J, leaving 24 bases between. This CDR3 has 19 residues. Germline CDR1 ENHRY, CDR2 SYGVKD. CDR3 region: CAISEGAATGLALSYEQYF. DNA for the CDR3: TGTGCCATCAGTGAGGGAGCCGCTACAGGGCTAGCTCTTTCCTACGAGCAGTACTTC.

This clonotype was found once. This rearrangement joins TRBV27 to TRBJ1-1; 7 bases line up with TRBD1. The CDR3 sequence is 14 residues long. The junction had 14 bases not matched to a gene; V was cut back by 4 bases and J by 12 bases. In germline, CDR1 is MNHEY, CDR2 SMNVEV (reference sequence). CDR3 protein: CASSSPDRPHETFF. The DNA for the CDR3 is TGTGCCAGCAGTTCCCCGGACAGGCCGCACGAAACTTTCTTT.

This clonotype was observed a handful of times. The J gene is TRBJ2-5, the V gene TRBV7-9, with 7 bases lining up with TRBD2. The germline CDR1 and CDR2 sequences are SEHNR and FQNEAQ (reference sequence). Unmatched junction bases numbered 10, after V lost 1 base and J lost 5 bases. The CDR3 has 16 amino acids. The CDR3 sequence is CASSLGEASGQETQYF. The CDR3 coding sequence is TGTGCCAGCAGCTTAGGGGAGGCTAGCGGTCAGGAGACCCAGTACTTC.

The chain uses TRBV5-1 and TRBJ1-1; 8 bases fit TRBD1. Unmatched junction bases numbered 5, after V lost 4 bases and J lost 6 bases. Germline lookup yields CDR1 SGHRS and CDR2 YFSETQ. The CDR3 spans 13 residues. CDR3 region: CASSTDREAEAFF. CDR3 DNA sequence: TGCGCCAGCAGCACGGACAGGGAGGCTGAAGCTTTCTTT.

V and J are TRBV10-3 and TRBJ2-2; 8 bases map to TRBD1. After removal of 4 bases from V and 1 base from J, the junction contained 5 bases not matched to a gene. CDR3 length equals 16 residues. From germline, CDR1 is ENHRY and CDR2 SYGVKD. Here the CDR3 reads CAISVAGGKNTGELFF. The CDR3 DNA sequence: TGTGCCATCAGTGTCGCAGGGGGCAAGAACACCGGGGAGCTGTTTTTT.

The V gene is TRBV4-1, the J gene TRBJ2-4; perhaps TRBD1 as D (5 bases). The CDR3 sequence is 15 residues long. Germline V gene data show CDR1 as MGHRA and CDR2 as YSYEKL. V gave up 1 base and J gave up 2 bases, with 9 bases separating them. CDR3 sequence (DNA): TGCGCCAGCAGCCAAGTAGGGGTTTCCAAAAACATTCAGTACTTC. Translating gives CASSQVGVSKNIQYF.

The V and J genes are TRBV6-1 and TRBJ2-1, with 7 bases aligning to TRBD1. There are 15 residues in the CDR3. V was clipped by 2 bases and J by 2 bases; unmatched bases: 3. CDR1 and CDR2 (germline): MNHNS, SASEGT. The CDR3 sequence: CASSELRGPYNEQFF. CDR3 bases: TGTGCCAGCAGTGAACTGAGGGGGCCCTACAATGAGCAGTTCTTC.

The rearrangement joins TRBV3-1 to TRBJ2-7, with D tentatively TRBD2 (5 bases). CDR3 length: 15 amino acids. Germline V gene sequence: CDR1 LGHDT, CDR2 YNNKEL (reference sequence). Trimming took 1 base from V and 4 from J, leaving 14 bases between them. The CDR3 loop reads CASSQVLGRGYEQYF. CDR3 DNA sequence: TGTGCCAGCAGCCAAGTGCTGGGAAGAGGGTACGAGCAGTACTTC.